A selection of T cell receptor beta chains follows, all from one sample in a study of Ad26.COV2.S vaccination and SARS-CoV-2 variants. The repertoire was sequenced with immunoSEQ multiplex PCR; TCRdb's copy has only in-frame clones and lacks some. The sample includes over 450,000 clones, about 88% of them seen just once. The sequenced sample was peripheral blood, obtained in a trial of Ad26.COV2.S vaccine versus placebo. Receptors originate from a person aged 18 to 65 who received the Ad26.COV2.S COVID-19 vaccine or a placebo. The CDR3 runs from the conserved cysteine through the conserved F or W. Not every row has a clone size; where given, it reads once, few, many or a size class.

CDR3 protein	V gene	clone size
CASSWGGRTYEQYF	TRBV5-4	.
CASSLWSGIDSNQPQHF	TRBV28	.
CATSILGRGDTGELFF	TRBV15	.
CASSQDWGPGTKNIQYF	TRBV3-1/TRBV3-2	.
CASSIWKDSKNIQYF	TRBV21-1	.
CASSGHTPYEQYF	TRBV2	few
CASSPPGHSSYNEQFF	TRBV18	.
CAWSRQTANTEAFF	TRBV30	.
CASTMGLVHEQFF	TRBV6-5	.
CADQWGVLYNEQFF	TRBV4-1	.
CASSPGSGRFTGELFF	TRBV6-4	.
CASSPGLAVAKNIQYF	TRBV28	.
CASSLLWRQGVGNTIYF	TRBV7-2	.
CASSTGVEKLFF	TRBV2	.
CASSHVVSPLPEQFF	TRBV14	.